This T cell receptor (beta chain) was documented in a study of blood T cell repertoires in COVID-19. The CDR3 spans 15 residues. V trimming: 3 bases; J trimming: 10 bases; junction bases outside the gene matches: 11. CDR1 is SGHRS and CDR2 is YFSETQ in the germline V gene. Assay used: immunoSEQ multiplex PCR; TCRdb lists only in-frame clones, some missing. The top ten clones hold approximately 1.4% of a sample with about 180,000 clones, around 90% of them seen once. This chain joins TRBV5-1 and TRBJ2-1; 9 nucleotides line up with TRBD1. The sequencing input was peripheral blood. The TCR sequence derives from a woman aged 50 to 65 with acute or convalescent COVID-19. The CDR3 nucleotides read TGCGCCAGCAGCTCATCCGGGACAGGGAACGAGGAGCAGTTCTTC. Translating it yields CASSSSGTGNEEQFF.